This entry is about one TCR beta chain. These data come from a study of radiotherapy plus CTLA-4 blockade in lung cancer. Method: immunoSEQ multiplex PCR; TCRdb's copy keeps in-frame clones and lacks some. The table records roughly 62,000 clones, about 72% of them present only once. Losses at the gene ends were 2 bases for V and 1 base for J; bases not matched to a gene: 7. Germline CDR1 reads MNHEY; CDR2 reads SMNVEV (reference sequence). The CDR3 is made up of 17 amino acids. The chain links TRBV27 to TRBJ1-5, with 8 bases that match TRBD1. The sample was peripheral blood, taken from a patient treated with radiotherapy plus ipilimumab. The receptor's source is a human donor with non-small cell lung cancer who had a complete response to radiotherapy plus ipilimumab. CDR3 sequence: CASSLGQGDRSNQPQHF. DNA for the CDR3: TGTGCCAGCAGTTTAGGACAGGGAGATAGGAGCAATCAGCCCCAGCATTTT.